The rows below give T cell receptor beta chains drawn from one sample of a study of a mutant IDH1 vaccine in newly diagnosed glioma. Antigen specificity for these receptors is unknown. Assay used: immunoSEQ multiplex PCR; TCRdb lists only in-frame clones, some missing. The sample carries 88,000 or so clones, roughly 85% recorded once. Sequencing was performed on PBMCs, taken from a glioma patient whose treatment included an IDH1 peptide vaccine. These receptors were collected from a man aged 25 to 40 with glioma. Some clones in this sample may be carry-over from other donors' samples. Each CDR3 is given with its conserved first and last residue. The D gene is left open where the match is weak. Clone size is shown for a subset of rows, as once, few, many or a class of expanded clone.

CDR3 DNA: TGTGCCAGCAGTGCTACAGGCCACTCTGGAAACACCATATATTTT
CDR3 protein: CASSATGHSGNTIYF
clone size: -
V gene: TRBV6-5
J gene: TRBJ1-3
CDR3 length: 15
D gene: -

CDR3 DNA: TGCAGCGTTGGACAGGGGGCCTACAATGAGCAGTTCTTC
CDR3 protein: CSVGQGAYNEQFF
clone size: -
V gene: TRBV29-1
J gene: TRBJ2-1
CDR3 length: 13
D gene: TRBD1

CDR3 DNA: TGTGCCAGTAGTATAGCTTGGACCCCGGGAAACACCATATATTTT
CDR3 protein: CASSIAWTPGNTIYF
clone size: -
V gene: TRBV19
J gene: TRBJ1-3
CDR3 length: 15
D gene: -

CDR3 DNA: TGTGCCAGCAGCTTAGTTCAGGGGGCCTCTGAAGCTTTCTTT
CDR3 protein: CASSLVQGASEAFF
clone size: -
V gene: TRBV7-9
J gene: TRBJ1-1
CDR3 length: 14
D gene: TRBD1

CDR3 DNA: TGTGCCAGCAGTTTTAGGGCAACTAATGAAAAACTGTTTTTT
CDR3 protein: CASSFRATNEKLFF
clone size: -
V gene: TRBV6-5
J gene: TRBJ1-4
CDR3 length: 14
D gene: -

CDR3 DNA: TGTGCCAGCAGCGTAGGCCAGGGGGGGAGCACCGGGGAGCTGTTTTTT
CDR3 protein: CASSVGQGGSTGELFF
clone size: -
V gene: TRBV9
J gene: TRBJ2-2
CDR3 length: 16
D gene: -

CDR3 DNA: TGTGCCAGCAGCCGTCACACCTTCTACGAGCAGTACTTC
CDR3 protein: CASSRHTFYEQYF
clone size: -
V gene: TRBV7-8
J gene: TRBJ2-7
CDR3 length: 13
D gene: -

CDR3 DNA: TGTGCCAGCAGCGTTCCCGGGACAAATGAAGCTTTCTTT
CDR3 protein: CASSVPGTNEAFF
clone size: -
V gene: TRBV7-5
J gene: TRBJ1-1
CDR3 length: 13
D gene: -

CDR3 DNA: TGTGCCACAGGGGAATGGGACACCGGGGAGCTGTTTTTT
CDR3 protein: CATGEWDTGELFF
clone size: once
V gene: TRBV6-6
J gene: TRBJ2-2
CDR3 length: 13
D gene: -

CDR3 DNA: TGTGCCAGCAGCCCCGGGACAGTAAGTACAGATACGCAGTATTTT
CDR3 protein: CASSPGTVSTDTQYF
clone size: -
V gene: TRBV9
J gene: TRBJ2-3
CDR3 length: 15
D gene: TRBD1

CDR3 DNA: TGTGCCAGTAGTATTTTAACTAGCGGGAGTTTGGGCAATGAGCAGTTCTTC
CDR3 protein: CASSILTSGSLGNEQFF
clone size: -
V gene: TRBV19
J gene: TRBJ2-1
CDR3 length: 17
D gene: TRBD2

CDR3 DNA: TGTGCCAGCAGTTTTCAGGGGAAGGGTGAAAAACTGTTTTTT
CDR3 protein: CASSFQGKGEKLFF
clone size: -
V gene: TRBV27
J gene: TRBJ1-4
CDR3 length: 14
D gene: -

CDR3 DNA: TGTGCCAGCGCACCGTGGGGTTCACCCCTCCACTTT
CDR3 protein: CASAPWGSPLHF
clone size: -
V gene: TRBV19
J gene: TRBJ1-6
CDR3 length: 12
D gene: -

CDR3 DNA: TGTGCCAGCAGTCCACAGCGGGTGGGGAATGAGCAGTTCTTC
CDR3 protein: CASSPQRVGNEQFF
clone size: -
V gene: TRBV7-2
J gene: TRBJ2-1
CDR3 length: 14
D gene: -